This T cell receptor beta chain was identified during a study of T cell responses to AZD1222 COVID-19 vaccine. General study points: Donors were chiefly white British, with a greater number of females, and clonal diversity was perhaps underestimated. Spike-specific TCR repertoires showed rising breadth and depth after two AZD1222 doses.

Some clones are missing from TCRdb's copy, which holds only in-frame ones; the method was immunoSEQ multiplex PCR. The sample comprises 120,000 or so clones, around 89% of which are singletons, and about 7.1% rests with the top ten. The germline gives CDR1 SGHKS, CDR2 YYEKEE (reference sequence). This CDR3 region has 15 residues. V gave up 0 bases and J gave up 5 bases; unmatched junction bases: 2. Concerning this clone: The antigen is not known.

This receptor was identified in an adult who received the AZD1222 COVID-19 vaccine. Sequenced here: peripheral blood, sampled 28 days after the second AZD1222 dose. V usage is TRBV5-5 and J usage is TRBJ2-4; 10 bases align to TRBD1. CDR3 DNA: TGTGCCAGCAGCTTGGCGGGGACAGGGGAAAACATTCAGTACTTC. This gives the protein CASSLAGTGENIQYF. Full variable domain (missing parts from reference TRBV5-5 and TRBJ2-4): DAGVTQSPTHLIKTRGQQVTLRCSPISGHKSVSWYQQVLGQGPQFIFQYYEKEERGRGNFPDRFSARQFPNYSSELNVNALLLGDSALYLCASSLAGTGENIQYFGAGTRLSVL.